This TCR beta chain comes out of a study of blood T cells in healthy people across ages. The authors ran a second PCR of 7 to 11 cycles using a sample-barcoded 5' primer and a J-beta primer mix. Via MiXCR, TCRdb re-called the 5' RACE reads, giving one row per CDR3 protein. Of fewer than 800,000 distinct CDR3 sequences listed, roughly 25% are singletons. The CDR3 has 16 residues. Trimming left V 0 bases short and J 5 bases short, with 16 bases between. Germline-derived CDR1 and CDR2 are SGHTA and FQGNSA. Donor samples were obtained from healthy Caucasian individuals from Russia, aged about 6 to 100. This clonotype has a handful of counts. These data are also associated with another study on T cells of mothers and their children. From that report: The study recruited three healthy Caucasian mothers and their six children as donors.

The chain employs TRBV7-2 and TRBJ2-5, with D tentatively TRBD1 (6 bases). Material: blood. The clonotype originates from a boy younger than 18 in good health. The CDR3 DNA is TGTGCCAGCAGCTTAGCAGGGACAACTCCAGGCGAGACCCAGTACTTC. It specifies CASSLAGTTPGETQYF.